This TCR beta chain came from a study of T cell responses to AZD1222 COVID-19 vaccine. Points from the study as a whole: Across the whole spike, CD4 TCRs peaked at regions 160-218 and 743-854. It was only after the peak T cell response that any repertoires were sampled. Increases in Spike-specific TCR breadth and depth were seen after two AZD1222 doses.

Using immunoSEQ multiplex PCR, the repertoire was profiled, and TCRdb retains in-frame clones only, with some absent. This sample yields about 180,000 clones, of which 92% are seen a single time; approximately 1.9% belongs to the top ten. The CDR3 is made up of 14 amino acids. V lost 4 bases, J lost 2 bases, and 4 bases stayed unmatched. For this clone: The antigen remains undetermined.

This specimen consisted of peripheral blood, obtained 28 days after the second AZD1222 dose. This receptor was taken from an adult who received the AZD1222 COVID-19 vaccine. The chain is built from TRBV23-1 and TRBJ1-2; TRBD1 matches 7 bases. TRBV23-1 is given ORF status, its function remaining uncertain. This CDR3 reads CASSLTGYNYGYTF. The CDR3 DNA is TGCGCCAGCAGTCTGACAGGGTACAACTATGGCTACACCTTC.